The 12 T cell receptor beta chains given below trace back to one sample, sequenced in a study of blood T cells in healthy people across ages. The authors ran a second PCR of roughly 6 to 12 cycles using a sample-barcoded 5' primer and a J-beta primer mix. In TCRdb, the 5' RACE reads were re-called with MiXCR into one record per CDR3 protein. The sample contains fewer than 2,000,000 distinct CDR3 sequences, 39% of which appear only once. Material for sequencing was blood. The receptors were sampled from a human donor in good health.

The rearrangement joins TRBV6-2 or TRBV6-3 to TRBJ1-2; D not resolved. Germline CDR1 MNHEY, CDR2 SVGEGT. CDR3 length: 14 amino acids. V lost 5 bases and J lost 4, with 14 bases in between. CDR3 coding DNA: TGTGCCAGCAGTCCCCACGAGCGGCTCTATGGCTACACCTTC. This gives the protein CASSPHERLYGYTF.

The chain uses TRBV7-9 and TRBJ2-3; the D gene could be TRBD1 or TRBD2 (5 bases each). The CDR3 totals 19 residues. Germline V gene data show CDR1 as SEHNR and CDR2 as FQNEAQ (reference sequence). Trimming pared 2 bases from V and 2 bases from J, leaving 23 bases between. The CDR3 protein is CASSLSIRLTGRATDTQYF. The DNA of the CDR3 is TGTGCCAGCAGCTTATCGATCCGCCTCACGGGACGCGCCACAGATACGCAGTATTTT.

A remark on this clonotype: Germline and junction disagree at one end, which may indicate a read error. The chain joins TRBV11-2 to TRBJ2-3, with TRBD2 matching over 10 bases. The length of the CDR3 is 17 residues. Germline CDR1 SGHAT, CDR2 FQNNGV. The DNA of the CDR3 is TGTACCAGCAGCTTAGAAGGACTAGCGGACTCCACAGATGCGCAGTATTTT. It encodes CTSSLEGLADSTDAQYF.

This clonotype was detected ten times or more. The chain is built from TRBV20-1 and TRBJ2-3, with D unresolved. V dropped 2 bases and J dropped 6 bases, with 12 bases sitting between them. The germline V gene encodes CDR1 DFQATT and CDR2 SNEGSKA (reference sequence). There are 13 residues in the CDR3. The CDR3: CSARSPRWDTQYF. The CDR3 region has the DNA TGCAGTGCTAGATCCCCCCGATGGGATACGCAGTATTTT.

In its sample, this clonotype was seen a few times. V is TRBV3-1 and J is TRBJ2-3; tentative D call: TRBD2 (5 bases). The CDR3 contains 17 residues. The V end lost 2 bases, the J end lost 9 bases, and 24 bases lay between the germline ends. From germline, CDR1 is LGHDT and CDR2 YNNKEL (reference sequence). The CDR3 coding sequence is TGTGCCAGCAGCCAACAATCCTCCGCCGGGGTGACCAACACGCAGTATTTT. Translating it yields CASSQQSSAGVTNTQYF.

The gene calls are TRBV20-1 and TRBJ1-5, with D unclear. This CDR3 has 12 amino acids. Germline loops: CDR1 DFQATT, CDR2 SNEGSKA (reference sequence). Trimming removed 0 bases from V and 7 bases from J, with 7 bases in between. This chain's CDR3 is CSARDYEQPQHF. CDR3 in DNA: TGCAGTGCTAGAGATTATGAGCAGCCCCAGCATTTT.

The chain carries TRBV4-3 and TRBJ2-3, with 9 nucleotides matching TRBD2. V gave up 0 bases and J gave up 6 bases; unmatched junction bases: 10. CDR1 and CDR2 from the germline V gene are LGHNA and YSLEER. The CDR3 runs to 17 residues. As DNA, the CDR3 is TGCGCCAGCAGCCAAGATTCCGGACTAGCGAGGGAGGATACGCAGTATTTT. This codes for CASSQDSGLAREDTQYF.

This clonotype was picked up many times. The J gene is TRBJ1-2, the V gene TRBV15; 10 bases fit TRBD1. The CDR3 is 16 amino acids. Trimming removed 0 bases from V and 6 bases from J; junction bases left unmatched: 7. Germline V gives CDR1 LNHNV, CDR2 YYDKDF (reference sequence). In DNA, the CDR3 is TGTGCCACCAGCAGAGACGCGCGGACAGGGGGAAATGGCTACACCTTC. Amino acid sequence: CATSRDARTGGNGYTF.

CDR3 in DNA: TGTGCCAGCAGCCTAAGACTGGAACGGGATACGCAGTATTTT. It is translated as CASSLRLERDTQYF. This rearrangement joins TRBV3-1 to TRBJ2-3; no clear D. CDR3 length: 14 residues. Germline V CDR1 and CDR2: LGHDT, YNNKEL (reference sequence). The ends were cut back, 4 bases at V and 6 bases at J, with 14 bases in the middle.

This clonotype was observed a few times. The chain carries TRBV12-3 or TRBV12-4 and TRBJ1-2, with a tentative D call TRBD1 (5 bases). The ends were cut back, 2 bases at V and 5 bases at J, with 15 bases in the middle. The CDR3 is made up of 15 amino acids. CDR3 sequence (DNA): TGTGCCAGCAGTTTAACCCCCGGGGGTGGGTATGGCTACACCTTC. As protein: CASSLTPGGGYGYTF.

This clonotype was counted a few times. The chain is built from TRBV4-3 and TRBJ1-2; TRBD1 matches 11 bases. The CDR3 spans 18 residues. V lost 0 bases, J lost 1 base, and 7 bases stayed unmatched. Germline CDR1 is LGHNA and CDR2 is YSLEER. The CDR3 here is CASSQDLIGTGGNYGYTF. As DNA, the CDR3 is TGCGCCAGCAGCCAAGATCTAATAGGGACAGGGGGTAACTATGGCTACACCTTC.

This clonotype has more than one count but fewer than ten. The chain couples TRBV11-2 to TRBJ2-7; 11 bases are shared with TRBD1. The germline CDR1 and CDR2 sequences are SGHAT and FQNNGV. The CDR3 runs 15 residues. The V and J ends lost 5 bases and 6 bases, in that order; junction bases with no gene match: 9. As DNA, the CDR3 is TGTGCCAGCAGCCAGCTCCGGGACAGGGGGGCCGAGCAGTACTTC. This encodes CASSQLRDRGAEQYF.